This T cell receptor (beta chain) was captured by sequencing in a study of ipilimumab plus nivolumab after autologous stem cell transplantation. The method was immunoSEQ multiplex PCR; TCRdb's version includes in-frame clones alone and lacks a portion of them. The sample lists 12,000 or so clones, around 63% occurring once. The receptor comes from a male donor with diffuse large B-cell lymphoma. Sequences were derived from PBMCs, sampled in a trial of ipilimumab plus nivolumab as post-transplant consolidation.

The CDR3 loop reads CASSLGLAANYEQYF. The CDR3 DNA reads TGTGCCAGCAGCCTGGGACTAGCGGCAAATTACGAGCAGTACTTC. The chain is built from TRBV5-4 and TRBJ2-7; the match to TRBD2 covers 11 bases. The trim removed 4 bases at V and 4 bases at J, leaving 7 bases unmatched. Per the germline V gene, CDR1 is SGHNT and CDR2 is YYREEE (reference sequence). The CDR3 spans 15 residues.